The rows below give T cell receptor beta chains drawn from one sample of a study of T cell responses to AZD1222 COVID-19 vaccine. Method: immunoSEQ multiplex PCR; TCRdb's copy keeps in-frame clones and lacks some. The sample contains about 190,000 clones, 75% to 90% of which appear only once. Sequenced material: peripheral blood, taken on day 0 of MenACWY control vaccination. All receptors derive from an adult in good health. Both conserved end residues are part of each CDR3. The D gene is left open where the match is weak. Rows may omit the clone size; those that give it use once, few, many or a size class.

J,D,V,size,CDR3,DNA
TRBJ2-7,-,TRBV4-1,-,CASSQAGTGSYEQYF,TGCGCCAGCAGCCAAGCAGGGACTGGCTCCTACGAGCAGTACTTC
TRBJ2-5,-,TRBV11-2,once,CASSRGETQYF,TGTGCCAGCAGCAGAGGAGAGACCCAGTACTTC
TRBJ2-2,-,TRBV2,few,CASKRGKSRTGELFF,TGTGCCAGTAAGAGGGGGAAATCACGCACCGGGGAGCTGTTTTTT
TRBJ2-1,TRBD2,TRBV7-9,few,CASSSSGTSGALEQFF,TGTGCCAGCAGCTCCTCCGGGACTAGCGGGGCCCTTGAGCAGTTCTTC
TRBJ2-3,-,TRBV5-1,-,CASSERAESTDTQYF,TGCGCCAGCAGCGAGCGGGCGGAAAGCACAGATACGCAGTATTTT
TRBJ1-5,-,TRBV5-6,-,CASSFGRGQPQHF,TGTGCCAGCAGCTTCGGCAGGGGCCAGCCCCAGCATTTT
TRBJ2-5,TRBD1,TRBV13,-,CASSGAGTGLETQYF,TGTGCCAGCAGCGGGGCGGGGACAGGTTTGGAGACCCAGTACTTC
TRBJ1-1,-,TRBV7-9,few,CASSAQIGGNTEAFF,TGTGCCAGCAGCGCTCAGATTGGGGGTAACACTGAAGCTTTCTTT
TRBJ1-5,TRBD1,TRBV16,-,CASSQYTGGMNQPQHF,TGTGCCAGCAGCCAATATACAGGGGGCATGAATCAGCCCCAGCATTTT
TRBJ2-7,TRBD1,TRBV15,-,CATSIARGYEQYF,TGTGCCACCAGCATAGCCAGGGGGTACGAGCAGTACTTC
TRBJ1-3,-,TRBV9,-,CASSGGGVSGNTIYF,TGTGCCAGCAGCGGCGGAGGGGTCTCTGGAAACACCATATATTTT
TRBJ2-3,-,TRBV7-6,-,CASSGGAGDTQYF,TGTGCCAGCAGCGGCGGGGCCGGAGATACGCAGTATTTT
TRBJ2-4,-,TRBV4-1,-,CASSQEEGTAKNIQYF,TGCGCCAGCAGCCAAGAAGAGGGGACAGCCAAAAACATTCAGTACTTC
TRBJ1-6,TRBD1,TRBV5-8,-,CASSPGQGGSPLHF,TGTGCCAGCAGCCCGGGACAGGGCGGCTCACCCCTCCACTTT
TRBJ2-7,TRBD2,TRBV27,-,CASSLSRGTRPYEQYF,TGTGCCAGCAGTTTATCGAGGGGGACTAGACCCTACGAGCAGTACTTC
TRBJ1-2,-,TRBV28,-,CASSLAGTNYGYTF,TGTGCCAGCAGTTTAGCAGGGACTAACTATGGCTACACCTTC
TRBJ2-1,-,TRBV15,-,CATSRVLNGNEQFF,TGTGCCACCAGCAGAGTTCTTAATGGCAATGAGCAGTTCTTC
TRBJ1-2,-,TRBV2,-,CASSADGNYGYTF,TGTGCCAGCAGCGCAGACGGGAACTATGGCTACACCTTC
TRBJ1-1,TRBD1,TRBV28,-,CASFGQGEMNTEAFF,TGTGCCAGCTTCGGACAGGGGGAGATGAACACTGAAGCTTTCTTT
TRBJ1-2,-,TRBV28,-,CASSLLGGGHGYTF,TGTGCCAGCAGTTTACTTGGGGGAGGGCATGGCTACACCTTC
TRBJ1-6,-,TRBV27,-,CASSRNNSPLHF,TGTGCCAGCAGTCGAAACAATTCACCCCTCCACTTT
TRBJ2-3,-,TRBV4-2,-,CASSPTSTDTQYF,TGTGCCAGCAGCCCCACTAGCACAGATACGCAGTATTTT
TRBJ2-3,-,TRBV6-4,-,CASSAGPGRTDTQYF,TGTGCCAGCAGTGCAGGGCCGGGGCGCACAGATACGCAGTATTTT
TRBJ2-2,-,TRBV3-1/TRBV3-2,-,CASSQIRNPGELFF,TGTGCCAGCAGCCAAATTAGGAACCCCGGGGAGCTGTTTTTT
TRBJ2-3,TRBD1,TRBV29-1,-,CSGTRQGGTDTQYF,TGCAGCGGGACCCGACAGGGTGGCACAGATACGCAGTATTTT
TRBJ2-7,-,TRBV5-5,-,CASSLGSSYEQYF,TGTGCCAGCAGCTTGGGCAGCTCCTACGAGCAGTACTTC
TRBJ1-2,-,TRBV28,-,CASSYTGYGYTF,TGTGCCAGCAGTTATACAGGGTATGGCTACACCTTC
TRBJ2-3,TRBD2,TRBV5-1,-,CASSLGTSGGDTQYF,TGCGCCAGCAGCCTAGGGACTAGCGGGGGGGATACGCAGTATTTT
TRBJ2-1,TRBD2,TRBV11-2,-,CASSSRLAGGPRVEQFF,TGTGCCAGCAGCTCCAGACTAGCGGGAGGGCCACGGGTTGAGCAGTTCTTC
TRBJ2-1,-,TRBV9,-,CASSPPGRTLNEQFF,TGTGCCAGCAGCCCTCCGGGACGGACCCTCAATGAGCAGTTCTTC
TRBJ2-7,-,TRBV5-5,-,CASSLGGGTYEQYF,TGTGCCAGCAGCTTGGGTGGGGGTACCTACGAGCAGTACTTC